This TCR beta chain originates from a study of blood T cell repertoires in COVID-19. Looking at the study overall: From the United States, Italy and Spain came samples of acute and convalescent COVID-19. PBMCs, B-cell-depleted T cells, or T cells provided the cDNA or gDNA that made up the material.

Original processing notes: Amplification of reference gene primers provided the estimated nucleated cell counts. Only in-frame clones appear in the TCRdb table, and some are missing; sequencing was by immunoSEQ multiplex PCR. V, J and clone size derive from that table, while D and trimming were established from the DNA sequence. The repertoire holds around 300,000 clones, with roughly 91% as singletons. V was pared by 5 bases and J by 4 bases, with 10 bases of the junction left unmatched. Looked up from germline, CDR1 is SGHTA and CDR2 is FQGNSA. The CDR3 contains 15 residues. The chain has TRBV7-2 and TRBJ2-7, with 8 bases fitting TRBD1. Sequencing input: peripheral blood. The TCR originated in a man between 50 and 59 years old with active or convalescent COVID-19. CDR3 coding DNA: TGTGCCAGCAGCAACCGTAGGGACAGGACTTACGAGCAGTACTTC. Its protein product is CASSNRRDRTYEQYF.